This TCR beta chain was recovered during a study of blood T cells in healthy people across ages. In the study overall: Per two T cells, template switching captured roughly one barcoded beta molecule.

For the second PCR, which ran for 7 to 11 cycles, a sample-barcoded 5' primer and a J-beta primer mix were used. TCRdb re-derived calls from the 5' RACE reads in MiXCR, one entry per CDR3 protein. The sample has about a million distinct CDR3 sequences, 45% to 50% seen once. This clonotype came up a few times. This CDR3 contains 13 residues. CDR1 and CDR2 from the germline V gene are LGHNA and YNFKEQ. V gave up 0 bases and J gave up 6 bases, with 9 bases separating them. This TCR derives from a man under 40 in good health. Sequenced sample: blood. The rearrangement uses TRBV4-2 and TRBJ2-7; D remains unclear. The CDR3 region has the DNA TGTGCCAGCAGCCAAGATTTGTCTAGCGAGCAGTACTTC. It yields the protein CASSQDLSSEQYF.